This T cell receptor beta chain was observed in a study of blood T cell repertoires in COVID-19. Study overall: Collection of acute and convalescent COVID-19 samples took place in the United States, Italy and Spain.

Clones were sequenced by immunoSEQ multiplex PCR, and TCRdb holds only the in-frame ones, with some missing. The table has around 270,000 clones, roughly 84% seen once; the top ten hold 0.75% to 0.95%. The CDR3 covers 16 residues. Trimming cost V 2 bases and J 6 bases; bases outside gene matches: 7. From germline, CDR1 is LGHDT and CDR2 YNNKEL (reference sequence). J is TRBJ2-1 and V is TRBV3-1 (or the pseudogene TRBV3-2), with 10 positions matching TRBD2. The sequencing input was peripheral blood. The receptor's source is a human donor with COVID-19, enrolled during active disease. The donor label of this sample is uncertain. The CDR3 spells CASSQSTLAGRNEQFF. CDR3 coding DNA: TGTGCCAGCAGCCAAAGTACACTAGCGGGGCGCAATGAGCAGTTCTTC.